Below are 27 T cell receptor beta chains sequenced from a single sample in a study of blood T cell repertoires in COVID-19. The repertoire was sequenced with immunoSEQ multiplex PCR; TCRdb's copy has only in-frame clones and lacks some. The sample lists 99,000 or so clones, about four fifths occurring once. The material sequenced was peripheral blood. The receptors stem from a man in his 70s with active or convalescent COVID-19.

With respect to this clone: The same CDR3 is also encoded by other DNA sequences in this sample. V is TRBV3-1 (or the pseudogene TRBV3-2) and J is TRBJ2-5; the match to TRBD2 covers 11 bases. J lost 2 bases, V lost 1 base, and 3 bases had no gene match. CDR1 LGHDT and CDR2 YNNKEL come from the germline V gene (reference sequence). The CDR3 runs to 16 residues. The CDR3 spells CASSQGLAGRQETQYF. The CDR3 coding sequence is TGTGCCAGCAGCCAAGGACTAGCGGGGAGGCAAGAGACCCAGTACTTC.

CDR3 loop: CASSSIAGASTDTQYF. The DNA for the CDR3 is TGCGCCAGCAGCTCAATAGCGGGGGCAAGCACAGATACGCAGTATTTT. The chain is built from TRBV5-1 and TRBJ2-3; 9 bases agree with TRBD2. The CDR3 contains 16 residues. Germline V lookup: CDR1 SGHRS, CDR2 YFSETQ. The trim removed 3 bases at V and 0 bases at J, leaving 5 bases unmatched. Based on the CDR3 plus reference TRBV5-1 and TRBJ2-3, the full variable domain is KAGVTQTPRYLIKTRGQQVTLSCSPISGHRSVSWYQQTPGQGLQFLFEYFSETQRNKGNFPGRFSGRQFSNSRSEMNVSTLELGDSALYLCASSSIAGASTDTQYFGPGTRLTVL.

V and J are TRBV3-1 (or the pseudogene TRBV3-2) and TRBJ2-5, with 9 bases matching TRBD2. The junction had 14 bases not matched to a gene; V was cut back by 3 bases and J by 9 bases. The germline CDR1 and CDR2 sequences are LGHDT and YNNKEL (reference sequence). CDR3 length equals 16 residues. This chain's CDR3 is CASSHRPSGVVVAQYF. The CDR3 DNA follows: TGTGCCAGCAGCCACCGCCCTAGCGGGGTCGTAGTGGCCCAGTACTTC.

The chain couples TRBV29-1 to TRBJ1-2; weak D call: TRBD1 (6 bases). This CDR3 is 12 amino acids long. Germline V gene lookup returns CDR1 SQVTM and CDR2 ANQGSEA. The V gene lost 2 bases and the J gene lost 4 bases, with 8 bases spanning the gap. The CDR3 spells CSVEQGSYGYTF. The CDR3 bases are TGCAGCGTTGAACAGGGGAGCTATGGCTACACCTTC.

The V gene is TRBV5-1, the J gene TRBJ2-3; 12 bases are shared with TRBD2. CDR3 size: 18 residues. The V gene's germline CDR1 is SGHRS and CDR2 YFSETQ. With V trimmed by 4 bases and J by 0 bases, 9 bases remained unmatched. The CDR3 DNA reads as TGCGCCAGCAGCATCGGACTAGCGGGGAGAACTAGCACAGATACGCAGTATTTT. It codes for CASSIGLAGRTSTDTQYF.

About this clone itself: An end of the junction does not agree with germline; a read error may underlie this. CDR3 region: CASSPLGALDGYTF. DNA of the CDR3: TGTGCTAGCAGCCCCTTGGGGGCTCTGGATGGCTACACCTTC. The chain couples TRBV7-7 to TRBJ1-2, with D tentatively TRBD1 (6 bases). The V gene's germline CDR1 is SSHAT and CDR2 FNYEAQ (reference sequence). The CDR3 covers 14 residues.

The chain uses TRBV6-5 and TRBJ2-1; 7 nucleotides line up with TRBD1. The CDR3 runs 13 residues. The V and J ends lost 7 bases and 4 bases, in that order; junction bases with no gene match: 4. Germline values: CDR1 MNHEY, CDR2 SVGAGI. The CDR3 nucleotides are TGTGCCAGCAACCGGGACAGTTACAATGAGCAGTTCTTC. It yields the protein CASNRDSYNEQFF.

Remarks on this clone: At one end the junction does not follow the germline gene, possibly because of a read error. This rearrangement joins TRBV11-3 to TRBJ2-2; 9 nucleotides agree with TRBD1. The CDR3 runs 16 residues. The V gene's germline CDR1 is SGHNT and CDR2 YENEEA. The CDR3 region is CAGSSPGQGWTGELFF. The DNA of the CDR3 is TGTGCCGGCAGCTCGCCGGGACAGGGATGGACCGGGGAGCTGTTTTTT.

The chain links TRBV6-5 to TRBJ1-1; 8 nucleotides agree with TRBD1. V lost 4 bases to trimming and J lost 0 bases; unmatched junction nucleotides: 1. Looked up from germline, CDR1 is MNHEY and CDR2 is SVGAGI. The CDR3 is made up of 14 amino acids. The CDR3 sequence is CASSSGQVNTEAFF. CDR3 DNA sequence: TGTGCCAGCAGTTCGGGACAGGTGAACACTGAAGCTTTCTTT.

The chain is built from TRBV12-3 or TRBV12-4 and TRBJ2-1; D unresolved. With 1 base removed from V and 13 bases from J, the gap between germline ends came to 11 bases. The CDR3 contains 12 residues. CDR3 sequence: CASSLDGTVQFF. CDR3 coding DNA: TGTGCCAGCAGTTTAGACGGTACAGTCCAGTTCTTC.

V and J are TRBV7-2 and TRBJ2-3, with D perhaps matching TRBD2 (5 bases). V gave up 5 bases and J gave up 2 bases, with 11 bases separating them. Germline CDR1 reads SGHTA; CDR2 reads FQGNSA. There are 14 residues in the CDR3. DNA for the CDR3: TGTGCCAGCAGCGAAAGGACTTCCACAGATACGCAGTATTTT. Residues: CASSERTSTDTQYF. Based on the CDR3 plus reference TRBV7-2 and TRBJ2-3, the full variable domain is GAGVSQSPSNKVTEKGKDVELRCDPISGHTALYWYRQSLGQGLEFLIYFQGNSAPDKSGLPSDRFSAERTGGSVSTLTIQRTQQEDSAVYLCASSERTSTDTQYFGPGTRLTVL.

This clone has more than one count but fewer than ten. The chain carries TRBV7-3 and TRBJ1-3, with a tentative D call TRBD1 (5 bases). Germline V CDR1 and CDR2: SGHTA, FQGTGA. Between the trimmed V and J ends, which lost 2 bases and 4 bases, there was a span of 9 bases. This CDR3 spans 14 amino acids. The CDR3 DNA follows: TGTGCCAGCAGCTTACAGGGATCAGGAAACACCATATATTTT. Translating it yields CASSLQGSGNTIYF. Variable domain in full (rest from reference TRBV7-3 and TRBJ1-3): GAGVSQTPSNKVTEKGKYVELRCDPISGHTALYWYRQSLGQGPEFLIYFQGTGAADDSGLPNDRFFAVRPEGSVSTLKIQRTERGDSAVYLCASSLQGSGNTIYFGEGSWLTVV.

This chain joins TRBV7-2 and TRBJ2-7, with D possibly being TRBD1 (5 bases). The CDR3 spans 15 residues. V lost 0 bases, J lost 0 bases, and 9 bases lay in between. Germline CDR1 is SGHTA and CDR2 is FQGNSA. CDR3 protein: CASSLAPGISYEQYF. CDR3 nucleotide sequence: TGTGCCAGCAGCTTAGCGCCAGGGATCTCCTACGAGCAGTACTTC. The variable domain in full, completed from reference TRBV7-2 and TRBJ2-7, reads GAGVSQSPSNKVTEKGKDVELRCDPISGHTALYWYRQSLGQGLEFLIYFQGNSAPDKSGLPSDRFSAERTGGSVSTLTIQRTQQEDSAVYLCASSLAPGISYEQYFGPGTRLTVT.

CDR3 in amino acids: CASSVASIAGTGANVLTF. CDR3 bases: TGTGCCAGCAGCGTAGCGTCCATCGCAGGGACTGGGGCCAACGTCCTGACTTTC. The chain uses TRBV9 and TRBJ2-6; maybe TRBD1 (5 bases). Trimming cost V 0 bases and J 2 bases, with 15 bases left between them. The CDR3 length is 18 residues. Germline V CDR1 and CDR2: SGDLS, YYNGEE.

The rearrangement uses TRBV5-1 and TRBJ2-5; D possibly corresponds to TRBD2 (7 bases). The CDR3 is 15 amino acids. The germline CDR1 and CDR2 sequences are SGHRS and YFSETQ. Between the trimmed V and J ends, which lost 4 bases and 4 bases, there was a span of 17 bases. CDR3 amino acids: CASSPGGREVETQYF. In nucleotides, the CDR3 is TGCGCCAGCAGCCCGGGGGGCAGGGAGGTAGAGACCCAGTACTTC.

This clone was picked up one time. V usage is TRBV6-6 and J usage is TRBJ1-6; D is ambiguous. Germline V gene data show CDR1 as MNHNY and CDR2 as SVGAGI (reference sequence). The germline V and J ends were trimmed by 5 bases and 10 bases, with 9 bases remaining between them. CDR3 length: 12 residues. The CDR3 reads CASSTLVSPLHF. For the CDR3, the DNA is TGTGCCAGCAGTACTCTGGTCTCACCCCTCCACTTT.

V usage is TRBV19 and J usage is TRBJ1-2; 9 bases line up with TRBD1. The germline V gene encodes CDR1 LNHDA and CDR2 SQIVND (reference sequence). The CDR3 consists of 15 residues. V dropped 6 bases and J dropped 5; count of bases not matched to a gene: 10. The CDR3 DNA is TGTGCCAGTAGCCAACACCGGGACAGGGCTTATGGCTACACCTTC. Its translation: CASSQHRDRAYGYTF.

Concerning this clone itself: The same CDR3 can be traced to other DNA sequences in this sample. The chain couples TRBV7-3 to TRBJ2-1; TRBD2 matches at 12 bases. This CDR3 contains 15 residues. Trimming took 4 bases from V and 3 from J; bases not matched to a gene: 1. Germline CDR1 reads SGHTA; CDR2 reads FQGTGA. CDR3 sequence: CASSSGLAGYNEQFF. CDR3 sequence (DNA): TGTGCCAGCAGCTCGGGACTAGCGGGCTACAATGAGCAGTTCTTC. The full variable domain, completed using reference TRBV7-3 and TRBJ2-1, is GAGVSQTPSNKVTEKGKYVELRCDPISGHTALYWYRQSLGQGPEFLIYFQGTGAADDSGLPNDRFFAVRPEGSVSTLKIQRTERGDSAVYLCASSSGLAGYNEQFFGPGTRLTVL.

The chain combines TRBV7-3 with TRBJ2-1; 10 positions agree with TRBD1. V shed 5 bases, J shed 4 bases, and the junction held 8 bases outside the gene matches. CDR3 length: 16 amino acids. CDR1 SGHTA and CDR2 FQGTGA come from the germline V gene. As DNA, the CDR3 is TGTGCCAGCAGCCCCTACGGGACAGGGGAATACAATGAGCAGTTCTTC. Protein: CASSPYGTGEYNEQFF.

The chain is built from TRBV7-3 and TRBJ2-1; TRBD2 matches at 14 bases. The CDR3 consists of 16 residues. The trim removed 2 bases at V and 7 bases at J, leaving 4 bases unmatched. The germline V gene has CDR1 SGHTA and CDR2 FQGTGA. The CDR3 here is CASSLLGLAGDNEQFF. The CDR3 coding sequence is TGTGCCAGCAGCTTACTGGGACTAGCGGGGGATAATGAGCAGTTCTTC.

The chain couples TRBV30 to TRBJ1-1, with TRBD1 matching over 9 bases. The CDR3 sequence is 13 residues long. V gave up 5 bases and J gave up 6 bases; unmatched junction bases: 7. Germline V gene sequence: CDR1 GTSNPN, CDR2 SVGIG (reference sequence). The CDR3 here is CAWGGQGGAEAFF. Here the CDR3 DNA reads TGTGCCTGGGGGGGACAGGGTGGCGCTGAAGCTTTCTTT. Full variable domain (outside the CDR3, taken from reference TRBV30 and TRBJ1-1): SQTIHQWPATLVQPVGSPLSLECTVEGTSNPNLYWYRQAAGRGLQLLFYSVGIGQISSEVPQNLSASRPQDRQFILSSKKLLLSDSGFYLCAWGGQGGAEAFFGQGTRLTVV.

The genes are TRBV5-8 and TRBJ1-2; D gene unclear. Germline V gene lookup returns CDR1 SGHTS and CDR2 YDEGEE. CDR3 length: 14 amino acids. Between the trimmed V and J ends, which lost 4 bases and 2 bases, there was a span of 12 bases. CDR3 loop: CASSVAGGNYGYTF. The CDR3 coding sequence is TGTGCCAGCAGCGTAGCAGGAGGGAACTATGGCTACACCTTC.

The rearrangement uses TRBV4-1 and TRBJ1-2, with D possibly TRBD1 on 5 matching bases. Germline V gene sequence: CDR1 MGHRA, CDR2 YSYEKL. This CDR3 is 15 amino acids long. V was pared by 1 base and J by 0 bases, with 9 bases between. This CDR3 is CASSQGRGTNYGYTF. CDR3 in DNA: TGCGCCAGCAGCCAAGGACGGGGGACTAACTATGGCTACACCTTC.

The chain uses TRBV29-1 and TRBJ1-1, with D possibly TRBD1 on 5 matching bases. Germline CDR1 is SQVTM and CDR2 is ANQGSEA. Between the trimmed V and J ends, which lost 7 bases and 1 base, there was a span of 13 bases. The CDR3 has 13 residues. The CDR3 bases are TGCAGCGGGAACCGGGGGAAGAACACTGAAGCTTTCTTT. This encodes CSGNRGKNTEAFF.

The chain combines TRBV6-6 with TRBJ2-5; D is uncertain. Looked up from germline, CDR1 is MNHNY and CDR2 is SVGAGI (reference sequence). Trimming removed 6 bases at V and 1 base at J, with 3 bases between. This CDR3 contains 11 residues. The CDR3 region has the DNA TGTGCCAGCAGCGGCCAAGAGACCCAGTACTTC. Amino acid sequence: CASSGQETQYF.

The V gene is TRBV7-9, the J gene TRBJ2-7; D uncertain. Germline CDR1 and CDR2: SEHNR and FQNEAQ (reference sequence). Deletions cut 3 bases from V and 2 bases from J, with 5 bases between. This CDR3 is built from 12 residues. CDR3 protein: CASSFSPYEQYF. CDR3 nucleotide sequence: TGTGCCAGCAGCTTCTCCCCCTACGAGCAGTACTTC.

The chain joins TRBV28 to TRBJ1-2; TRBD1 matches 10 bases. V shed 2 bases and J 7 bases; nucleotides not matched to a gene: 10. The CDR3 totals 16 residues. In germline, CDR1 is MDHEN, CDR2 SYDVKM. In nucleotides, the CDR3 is TGTGCCAGCAGTTTAAGGCAAGGACAGGGGGGTACTGGCTACACCTTC. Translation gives CASSLRQGQGGTGYTF.